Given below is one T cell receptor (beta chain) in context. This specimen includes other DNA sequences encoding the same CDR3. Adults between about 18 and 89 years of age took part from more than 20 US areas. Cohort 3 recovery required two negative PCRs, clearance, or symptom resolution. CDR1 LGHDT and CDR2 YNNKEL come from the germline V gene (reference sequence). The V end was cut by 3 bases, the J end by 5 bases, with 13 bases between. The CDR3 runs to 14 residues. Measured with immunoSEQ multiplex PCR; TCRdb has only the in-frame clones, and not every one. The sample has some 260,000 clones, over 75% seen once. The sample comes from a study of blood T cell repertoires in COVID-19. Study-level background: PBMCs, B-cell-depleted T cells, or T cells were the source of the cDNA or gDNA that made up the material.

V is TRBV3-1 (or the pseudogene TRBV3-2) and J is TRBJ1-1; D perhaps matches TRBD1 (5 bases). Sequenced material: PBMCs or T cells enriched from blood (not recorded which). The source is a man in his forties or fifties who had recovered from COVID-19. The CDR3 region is CASSQVQGGTEAFF. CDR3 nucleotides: TGTGCCAGCAGCCAGGTCCAGGGTGGGACTGAAGCTTTCTTT.